Below are 16 T cell receptor beta chains sequenced from a single sample in a study of regulatory T cells in long-lasting Graves disease. Time point reported: persistent/refractory GD, antithyroid drugs over 5 years with positive TRAb. Extracted PBMC RNA gave rise to the TCR library. Relying on iRepertoire HTBI primers and Arm-PCR of CDR3 regions, the team built TCR beta libraries. TCRdb processed the multiplex PCR reads anew with MiXCR; each CDR3 protein has one entry. The data show fewer than 400,000 distinct CDR3 sequences, around 20% seen once. Sequences were derived from peripheral blood mononuclear cells (PBMCs), sampled when the disease was refractory, from a patient treated with antithyroid drugs. The receptors shown here come from a female donor with Graves disease.

This clonotype was picked up a small number of times. V usage is TRBV6-1 and J usage is TRBJ1-2; D not resolved. V was trimmed by 6 bases and J by 8 bases, leaving 16 bases between them. CDR1 and CDR2 from the germline V gene are MNHNS and SASEGT. The CDR3 totals 13 residues. CDR3 sequence reads: CASRAGSPGGYTF. In DNA form, the CDR3 reads TGTGCCAGCAGAGCCGGGTCTCCGGGAGGCTACACCTTC.

This clonotype has just a few counts. The chain couples TRBV7-9 to TRBJ1-1; D is ambiguous. The germline gives CDR1 SEHNR, CDR2 FQNEAQ (reference sequence). The CDR3 is 15 amino acids. The V and J ends lost 4 bases and 1 base respectively, with 13 bases between them. The CDR3 DNA is TGTGCCAGCAGCTCTTACCGGGCCGAGAACACTGAAGCTTTCTTT. Protein sequence: CASSSYRAENTEAFF.

The chain couples TRBV3-1 to TRBJ2-5; the match to TRBD2 covers 7 bases. V gave up 1 base and J gave up 1 base; unmatched junction bases: 3. Germline CDR1 reads LGHDT; CDR2 reads YNNKEL (reference sequence). The CDR3 is made up of 15 amino acids. The CDR3, as DNA: TGTGCCAGCAGCCAAGGGGGACTACCCCAAGAGACCCAGTACTTC. The encoded protein is CASSQGGLPQETQYF.

The chain's CDR3 is CASSPQVVNTEAFF. DNA of the CDR3: TGTGCCAGCAGCCCACAGGTCGTGAACACTGAAGCTTTCTTT. V is TRBV13 and J is TRBJ1-1; a possible D gene is TRBD1 (5 bases). This CDR3 region has 14 residues. Trimming cost V 5 bases and J 0 bases, with 10 bases left between them. CDR1 and CDR2 (germline): PRHDT, FYEKMQ (reference sequence).

In DNA form, the CDR3 reads TGTGCCAGCAGCCCAGCTTTTTATCGCGGGAGGTCTGACGAGCAGTACTTC. It is translated as CASSPAFYRGRSDEQYF. This chain uses TRBV7-2 with TRBJ2-7; TRBD2 aligns across 8 bases. The V gene end was trimmed by 5 bases and the J gene end by 5 bases; junction bases not matched to a gene: 17. The CDR3 totals 17 residues. Germline V gene lookup returns CDR1 SGHTA and CDR2 FQGNSA.

Comments on this clonotype: This may come from a read error, since a much larger clone is one base off. The chain recombines TRBV7-8 with TRBJ2-7; 11 bases map to TRBD2. Germline values: CDR1 SGHVS, CDR2 FQNEAQ. The CDR3 has 16 residues. Here the CDR3 reads CASSRLAGLAGYEQCF. The CDR3 region has the DNA TGTGCCAGCAGCCGTCTTGCCGGACTAGCGGGTTACGAGCAGTGCTTC. Full variable domain (outside the CDR3, taken from reference TRBV7-8 and TRBJ2-7): GAGVSQSPRYKVAKRGQDVALRCDPISGHVSLFWYQQALGQGPEFLTYFQNEAQLDKSGLPSDRFFAERPEGSVSTLKIQRTQQEDSAVYLCASSRLAGLAGYEQCFGPGTRLTVT.

There are a few counts of this clonotype. The chain links TRBV5-1 to TRBJ2-7; a weak D match, TRBD2 (7 bases). V shed 4 bases and J shed 2 bases, with 13 bases lying between them. From germline, CDR1 is SGHRS and CDR2 YFSETQ. The CDR3 has 14 residues. The CDR3 bases are TGCGCCAGCAGCAGCCGGGGGGCACCCTACGAGCAGTACTTC. It translates to CASSSRGAPYEQYF.

The chain employs TRBV20-1 and TRBJ1-1; no clear D gene. V lost 3 bases to trimming and J lost 0 bases, with 20 bases between them. This CDR3 spans 17 amino acids. Germline loops: CDR1 DFQATT, CDR2 SNEGSKA (reference sequence). CDR3 residues: CSARDPKRFLVNTEAFF. Written as DNA, the CDR3 is TGCAGTGCTAGGGACCCGAAACGGTTTCTTGTGAACACTGAAGCTTTCTTT.

This clonotype showed up many times. The rearrangement uses TRBV7-2 and TRBJ2-7, with TRBD1 matching over 7 bases. Trimming at V came to 5 bases and at J to 7 bases, leaving 14 bases not matched to a gene. This CDR3 region has 15 residues. Germline loops: CDR1 SGHTA, CDR2 FQGNSA. The CDR3: CASSMGTAAPWEQYF. CDR3 bases: TGTGCCAGCAGCATGGGGACAGCGGCCCCTTGGGAGCAGTACTTC.

The V gene is TRBV3-1, the J gene TRBJ2-6, with TRBD2 matching over 7 bases. Germline trimming cut 4 bases from V and 4 bases from J; bases unmatched to any gene: 10. The germline gives CDR1 LGHDT, CDR2 YNNKEL (reference sequence). CDR3 length: 17 amino acids. The CDR3 sequence is CASSPAGSGGGANVLTF. CDR3 DNA sequence: TGTGCCAGCAGCCCTGCCGGGTCCGGGGGGGGGGCCAACGTCCTGACTTTC.

This sequence joins TRBV12-3 or TRBV12-4 and TRBJ2-1; D unresolved. CDR3 length: 14 amino acids. Trimming stripped 7 bases from V and 7 bases from J, with 17 bases between. CDR3 coding DNA: TGTGCCAGCATCAGGACCGAGAGACCTAATGAGCAGTTCTTC. Translation gives CASIRTERPNEQFF.

This clonotype appeared many times. The chain couples TRBV28 to TRBJ1-2; D might be TRBD1 (5 bases). The CDR3 consists of 12 residues. The germline gives CDR1 MDHEN, CDR2 SYDVKM. V was pared by 5 bases and J by 5 bases, with 9 bases between. CDR3 DNA sequence: TGTGCCAGCAGTGGGGCAGGGTATGGCTACACCTTC. This encodes CASSGAGYGYTF.

Turning to this clonotype: A much larger clone is a single base away; this may be a read error. This CDR3 reads CASSHGATDSPLHF. CDR3 DNA sequence: TGTGCCAGCAGCCATGGAGCAACGGATTCACCCCTCCACTTT. The chain combines TRBV6-2 or TRBV6-3 with TRBJ1-6; no clear D. This CDR3 is built from 14 residues. Trimming removed 6 bases at V and 8 bases at J, with 14 bases between. Germline CDR1 and CDR2: MNHEY and SVGEGT.

This clonotype was counted ten times or more. The CDR3 loop reads CAWSATGQETQYF. CDR3 nucleotides: TGTGCCTGGAGTGCAACCGGTCAAGAGACCCAGTACTTC. The V and J genes are TRBV30 and TRBJ2-5; D ambiguous. CDR3 length: 13 residues. Trimming took 1 base from V and 2 from J, leaving 8 bases between them. Germline CDR1 and CDR2: GTSNPN and SVGIG (reference sequence).

This chain links TRBV20-1 with TRBJ2-7; 7 positions agree with TRBD2. V gave up 0 bases and J gave up 0 bases; unmatched junction bases: 5. In germline, CDR1 is DFQATT, CDR2 SNEGSKA (reference sequence). CDR3 size: 15 residues. CDR3: CSARDREVSSYEQYF. The CDR3 DNA is TGCAGTGCTAGAGATCGGGAGGTTAGCTCCTACGAGCAGTACTTC.

This clonotype appeared many times. The chain employs TRBV28 and TRBJ1-2, with TRBD1 matching 8 bases. Unmatched junction bases numbered 8, after V lost 6 bases and J lost 8 bases. Germline V gives CDR1 MDHEN, CDR2 SYDVKM. The CDR3 contains 13 residues. In nucleotides, the CDR3 is TGTGCCAGCAGGACAGGGGCCGCCTACGGCTACACCTTC. Translated, it gives CASRTGAAYGYTF.